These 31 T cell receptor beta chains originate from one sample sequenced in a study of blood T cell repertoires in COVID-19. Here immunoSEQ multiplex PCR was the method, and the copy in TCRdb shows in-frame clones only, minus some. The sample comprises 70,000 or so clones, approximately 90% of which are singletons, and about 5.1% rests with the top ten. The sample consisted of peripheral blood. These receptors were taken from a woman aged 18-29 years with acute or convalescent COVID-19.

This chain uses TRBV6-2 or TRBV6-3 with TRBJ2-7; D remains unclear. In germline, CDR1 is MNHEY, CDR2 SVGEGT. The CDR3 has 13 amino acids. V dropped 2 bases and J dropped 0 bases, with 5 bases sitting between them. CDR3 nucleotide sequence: TGTGCCAGCAGTTACCTATACTCCTACGAGCAGTACTTC. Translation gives CASSYLYSYEQYF.

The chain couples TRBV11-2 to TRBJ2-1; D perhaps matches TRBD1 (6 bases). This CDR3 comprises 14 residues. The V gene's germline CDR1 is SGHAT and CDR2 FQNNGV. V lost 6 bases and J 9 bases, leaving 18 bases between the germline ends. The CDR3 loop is CASSLFTGMGEQFF. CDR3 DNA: TGTGCCAGCAGTTTATTCACAGGGATGGGTGAGCAGTTCTTC.

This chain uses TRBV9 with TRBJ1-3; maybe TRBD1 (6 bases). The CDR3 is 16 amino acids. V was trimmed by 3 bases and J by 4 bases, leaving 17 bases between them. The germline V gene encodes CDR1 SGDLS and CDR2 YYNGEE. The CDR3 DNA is TGTGCCAGCAGCGAGGGGCGGGGGCGTCGGGGAAACACCATATATTTT. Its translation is CASSEGRGRRGNTIYF.

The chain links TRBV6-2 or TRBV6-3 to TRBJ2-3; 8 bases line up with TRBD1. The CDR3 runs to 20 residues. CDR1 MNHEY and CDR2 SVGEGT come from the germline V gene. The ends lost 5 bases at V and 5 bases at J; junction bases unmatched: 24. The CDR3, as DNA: TGTGCCAGCAGTGCAGGGACAGGACGCAAAGTGGGATTGTCGGGAGATACGCAGTATTTT. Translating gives CASSAGTGRKVGLSGDTQYF.

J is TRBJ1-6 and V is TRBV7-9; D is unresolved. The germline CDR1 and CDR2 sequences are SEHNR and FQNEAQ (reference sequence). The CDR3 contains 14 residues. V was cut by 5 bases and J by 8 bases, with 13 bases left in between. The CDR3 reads CASSPGLADSPLHF. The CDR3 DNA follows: TGTGCCAGCAGCCCGGGCCTAGCCGATTCACCCCTCCACTTT. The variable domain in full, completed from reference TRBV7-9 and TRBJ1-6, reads DTGVSQNPRHKITKRGQNVTFRCDPISEHNRLYWYRQTLGQGPEFLTYFQNEAQLEKSRLLSDRFSAERPKGSFSTLEIQRTEQGDSAMYLCASSPGLADSPLHFGNGTRLTVT.

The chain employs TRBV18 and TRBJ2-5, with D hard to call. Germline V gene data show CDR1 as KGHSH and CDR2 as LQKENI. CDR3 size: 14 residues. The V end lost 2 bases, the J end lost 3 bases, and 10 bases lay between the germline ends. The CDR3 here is CASSPAVAKETQYF. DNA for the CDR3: TGTGCCAGCTCACCAGCGGTCGCGAAAGAGACCCAGTACTTC.

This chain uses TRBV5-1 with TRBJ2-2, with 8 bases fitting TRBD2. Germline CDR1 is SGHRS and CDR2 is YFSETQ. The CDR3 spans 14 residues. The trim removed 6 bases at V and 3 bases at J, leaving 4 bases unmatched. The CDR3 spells CASMEAGDTGELFF. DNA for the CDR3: TGCGCCAGCATGGAAGCGGGAGACACCGGGGAGCTGTTTTTT.

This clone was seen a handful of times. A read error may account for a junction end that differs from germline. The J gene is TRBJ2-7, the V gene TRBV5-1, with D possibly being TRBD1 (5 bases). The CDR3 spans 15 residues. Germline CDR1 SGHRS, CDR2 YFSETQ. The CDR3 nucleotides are TGCGCCAGCAGCTTGGCGCAGGGATCTTCCTTCGAGCAGTACTTC. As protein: CASSLAQGSSFEQYF.

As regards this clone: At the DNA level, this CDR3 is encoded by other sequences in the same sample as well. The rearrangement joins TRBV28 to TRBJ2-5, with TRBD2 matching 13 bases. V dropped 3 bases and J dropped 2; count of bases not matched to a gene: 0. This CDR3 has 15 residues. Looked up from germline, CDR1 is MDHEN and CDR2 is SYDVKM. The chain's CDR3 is CASSLTSGGQETQYF. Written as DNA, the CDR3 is TGTGCCAGCAGTTTGACTAGCGGGGGGCAAGAGACCCAGTACTTC. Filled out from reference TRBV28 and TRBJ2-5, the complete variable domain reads DVKVTQSSRYLVKRTGEKVFLECVQDMDHENMFWYRQDPGLGLRLIYFSYDVKMKEKGDIPEGYSVSREKKERFSLILESASTNQTSMYLCASSLTSGGQETQYFGPGTRLLVL.

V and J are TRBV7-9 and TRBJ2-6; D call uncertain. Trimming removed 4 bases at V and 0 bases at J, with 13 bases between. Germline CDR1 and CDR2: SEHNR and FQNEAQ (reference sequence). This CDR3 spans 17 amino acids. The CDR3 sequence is CASSSRDTLSGANVLTF. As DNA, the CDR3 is TGTGCCAGCAGCTCGCGAGACACCCTCTCTGGGGCCAACGTCCTGACTTTC. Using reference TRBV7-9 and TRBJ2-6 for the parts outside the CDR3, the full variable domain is DTGVSQNPRHKITKRGQNVTFRCDPISEHNRLYWYRQTLGQGPEFLTYFQNEAQLEKSRLLSDRFSAERPKGSFSTLEIQRTEQGDSAMYLCASSSRDTLSGANVLTFGAGSRLTVL.

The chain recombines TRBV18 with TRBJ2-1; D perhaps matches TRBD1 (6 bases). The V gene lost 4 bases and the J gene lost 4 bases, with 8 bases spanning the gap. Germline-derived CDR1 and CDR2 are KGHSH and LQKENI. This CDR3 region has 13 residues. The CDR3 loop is CASSLDRYNEQFF. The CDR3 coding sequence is TGTGCCAGCTCACTGGACAGATACAATGAGCAGTTCTTC.

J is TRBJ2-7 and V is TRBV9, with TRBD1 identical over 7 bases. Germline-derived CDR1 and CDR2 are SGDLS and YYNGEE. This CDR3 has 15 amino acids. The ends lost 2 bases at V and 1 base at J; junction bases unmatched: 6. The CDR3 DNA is TGTGCCAGCAGCGTTTCGGGACAGCCTTCCTACGAGCAGTACTTC. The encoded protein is CASSVSGQPSYEQYF.

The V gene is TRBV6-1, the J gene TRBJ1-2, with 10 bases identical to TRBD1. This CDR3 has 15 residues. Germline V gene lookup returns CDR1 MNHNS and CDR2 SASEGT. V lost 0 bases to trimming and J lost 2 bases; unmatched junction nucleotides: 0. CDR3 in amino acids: CASSEAGQGNYGYTF. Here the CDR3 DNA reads TGTGCCAGCAGTGAAGCGGGACAGGGGAACTATGGCTACACCTTC.

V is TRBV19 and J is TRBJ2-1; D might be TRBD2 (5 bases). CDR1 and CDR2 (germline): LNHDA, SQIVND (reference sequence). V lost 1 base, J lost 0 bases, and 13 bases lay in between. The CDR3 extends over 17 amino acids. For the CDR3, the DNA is TGTGCCAGTAGTATAGGGGGAGCGGCGAGCTCCTACAATGAGCAGTTCTTC. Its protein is CASSIGGAASSYNEQFF.

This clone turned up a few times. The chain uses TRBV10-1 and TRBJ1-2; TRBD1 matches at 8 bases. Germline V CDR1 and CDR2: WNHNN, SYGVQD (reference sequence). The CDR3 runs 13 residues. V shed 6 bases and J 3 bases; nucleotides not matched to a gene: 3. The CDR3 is CASRDRGDYGYTF. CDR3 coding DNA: TGCGCCAGCAGAGACAGGGGAGACTATGGCTACACCTTC.

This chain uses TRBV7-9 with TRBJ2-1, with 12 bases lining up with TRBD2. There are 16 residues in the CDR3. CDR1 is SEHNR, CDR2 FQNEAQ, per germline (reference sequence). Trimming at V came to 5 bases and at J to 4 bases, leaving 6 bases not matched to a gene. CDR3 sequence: CASSRRGTSGYNEQFF. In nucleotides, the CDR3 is TGTGCCAGCAGCCGTAGGGGGACTAGCGGGTACAATGAGCAGTTCTTC.

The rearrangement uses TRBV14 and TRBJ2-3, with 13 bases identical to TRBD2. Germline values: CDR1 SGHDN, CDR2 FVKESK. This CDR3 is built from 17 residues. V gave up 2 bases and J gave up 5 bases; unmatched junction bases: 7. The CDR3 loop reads CASSQKLAGGQRDTQYF. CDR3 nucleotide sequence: TGTGCCAGCAGCCAAAAACTAGCGGGGGGGCAAAGAGATACGCAGTATTTT.

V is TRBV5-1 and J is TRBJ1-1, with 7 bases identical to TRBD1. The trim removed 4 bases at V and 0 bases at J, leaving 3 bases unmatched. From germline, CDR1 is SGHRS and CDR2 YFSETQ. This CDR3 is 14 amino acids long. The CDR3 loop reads CASSEGGLNTEAFF. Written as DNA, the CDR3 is TGCGCCAGCAGCGAAGGGGGCCTGAACACTGAAGCTTTCTTT.

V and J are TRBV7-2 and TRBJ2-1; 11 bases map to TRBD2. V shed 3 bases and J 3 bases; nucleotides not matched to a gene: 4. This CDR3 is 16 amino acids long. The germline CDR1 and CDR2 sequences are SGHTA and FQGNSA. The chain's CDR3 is CASSLVAGGGYNEQFF. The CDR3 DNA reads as TGTGCCAGCAGCTTGGTAGCGGGGGGGGGCTACAATGAGCAGTTCTTC. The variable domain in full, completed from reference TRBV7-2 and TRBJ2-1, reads GAGVSQSPSNKVTEKGKDVELRCDPISGHTALYWYRQSLGQGLEFLIYFQGNSAPDKSGLPSDRFSAERTGGSVSTLTIQRTQQEDSAVYLCASSLVAGGGYNEQFFGPGTRLTVL.

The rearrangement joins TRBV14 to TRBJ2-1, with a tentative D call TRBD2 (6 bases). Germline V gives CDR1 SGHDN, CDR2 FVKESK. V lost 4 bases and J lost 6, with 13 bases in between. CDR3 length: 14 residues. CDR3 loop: CASSRGDPTNEQFF. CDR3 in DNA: TGTGCCAGCAGCCGGGGGGACCCGACCAATGAGCAGTTCTTC.

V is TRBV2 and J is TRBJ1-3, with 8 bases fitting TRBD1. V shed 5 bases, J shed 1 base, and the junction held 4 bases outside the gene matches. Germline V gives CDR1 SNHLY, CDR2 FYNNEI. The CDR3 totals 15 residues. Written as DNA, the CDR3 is TGTGCCAGCAGTCACGACAGGGGTTCTGGAAACACCATATATTTT. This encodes CASSHDRGSGNTIYF.

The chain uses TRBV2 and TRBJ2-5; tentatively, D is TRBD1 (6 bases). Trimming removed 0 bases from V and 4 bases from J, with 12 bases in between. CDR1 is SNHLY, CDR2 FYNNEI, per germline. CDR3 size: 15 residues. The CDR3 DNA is TGTGCCAGCAGTGAAGCGGGCTTACAGGGAGAGACCCAGTACTTC. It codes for CASSEAGLQGETQYF.

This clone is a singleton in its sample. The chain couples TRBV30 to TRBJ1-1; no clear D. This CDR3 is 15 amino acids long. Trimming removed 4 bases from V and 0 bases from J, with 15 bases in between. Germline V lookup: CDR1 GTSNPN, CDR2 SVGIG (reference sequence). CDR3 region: CAWNELDKMNTEAFF. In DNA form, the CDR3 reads TGTGCCTGGAACGAGTTAGACAAGATGAACACTGAAGCTTTCTTT.

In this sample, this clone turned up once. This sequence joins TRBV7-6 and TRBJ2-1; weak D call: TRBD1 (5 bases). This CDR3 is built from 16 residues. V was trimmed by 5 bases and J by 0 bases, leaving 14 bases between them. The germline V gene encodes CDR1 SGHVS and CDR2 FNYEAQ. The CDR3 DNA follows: TGTGCCAGCAGCCCAGGACATTTGAGCTCCTACAATGAGCAGTTCTTC. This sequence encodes CASSPGHLSSYNEQFF. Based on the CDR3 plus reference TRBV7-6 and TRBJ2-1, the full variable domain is GAGVSQSPRYKVTKRGQDVALRCDPISGHVSLYWYRQALGQGPEFLTYFNYEAQQDKSGLPNDRFSAERPEGSISTLTIQRTEQRDSAMYRCASSPGHLSSYNEQFFGPGTRLTVL.

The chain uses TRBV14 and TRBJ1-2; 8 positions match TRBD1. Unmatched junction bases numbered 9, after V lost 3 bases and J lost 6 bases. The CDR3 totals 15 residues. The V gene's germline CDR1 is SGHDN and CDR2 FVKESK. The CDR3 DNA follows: TGTGCCAGCAGCCACAACCGGGACAGGAAGGATGGCTACACCTTC. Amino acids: CASSHNRDRKDGYTF. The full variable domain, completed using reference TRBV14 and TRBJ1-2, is EAGVTQFPSHSVIEKGQTVTLRCDPISGHDNLYWYRRVMGKEIKFLLHFVKESKQDESGMPNNRFLAERTGGTYSTLKVQPAELEDSGVYFCASSHNRDRKDGYTFGSGTRLTVV.

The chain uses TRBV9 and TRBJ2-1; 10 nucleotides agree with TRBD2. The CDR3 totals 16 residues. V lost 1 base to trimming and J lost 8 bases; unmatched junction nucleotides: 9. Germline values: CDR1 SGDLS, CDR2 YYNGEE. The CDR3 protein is CASSVKQRGGKHEQFF. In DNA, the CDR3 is TGTGCCAGCAGCGTAAAGCAGCGGGGGGGCAAGCATGAGCAGTTCTTC.

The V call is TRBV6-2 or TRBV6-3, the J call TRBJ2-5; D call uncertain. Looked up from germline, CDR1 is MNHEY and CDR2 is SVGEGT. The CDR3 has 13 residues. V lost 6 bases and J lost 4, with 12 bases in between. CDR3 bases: TGTGCCAGCAGCCCGTCGCGGAGAGAGACCCAGTACTTC. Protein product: CASSPSRRETQYF.

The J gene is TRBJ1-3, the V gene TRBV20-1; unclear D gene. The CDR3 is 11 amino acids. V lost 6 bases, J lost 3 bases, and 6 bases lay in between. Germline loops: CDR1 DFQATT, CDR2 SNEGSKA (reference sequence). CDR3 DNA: TGCAGTGCCAACATTGGAAACACCATATATTTT. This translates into CSANIGNTIYF.

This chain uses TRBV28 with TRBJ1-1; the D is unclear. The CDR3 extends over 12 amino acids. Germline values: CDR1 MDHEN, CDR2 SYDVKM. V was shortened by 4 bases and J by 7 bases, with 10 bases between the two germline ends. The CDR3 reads CASSSIGDEAFF. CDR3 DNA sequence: TGTGCCAGCAGTTCCATCGGTGATGAAGCTTTCTTT.

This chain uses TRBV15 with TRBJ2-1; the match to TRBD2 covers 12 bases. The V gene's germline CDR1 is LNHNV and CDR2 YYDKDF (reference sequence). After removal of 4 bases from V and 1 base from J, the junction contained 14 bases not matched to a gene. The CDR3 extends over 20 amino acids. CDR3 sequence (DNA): TGTGCCACCAGCACCCCACGGTGGACTAGCGGGATAAGGTCCTACAATGAGCAGTTCTTC. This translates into CATSTPRWTSGIRSYNEQFF.

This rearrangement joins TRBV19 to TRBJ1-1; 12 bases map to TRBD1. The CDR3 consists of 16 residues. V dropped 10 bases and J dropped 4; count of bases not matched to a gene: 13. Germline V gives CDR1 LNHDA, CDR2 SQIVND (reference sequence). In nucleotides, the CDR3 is TGTGCCACCCGAGCTGGGACAGGGGGCGGTGGCACTGAAGCTTTCTTT. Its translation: CATRAGTGGGGTEAFF. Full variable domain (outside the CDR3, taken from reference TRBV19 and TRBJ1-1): DGGITQSPKYLFRKEGQNVTLSCEQNLNHDAMYWYRQDPGQGLRLIYYSQIVNDFQKGDIAEGYSVSREKKESFPLTVTSAQKNPTAFYLCATRAGTGGGGTEAFFGQGTRLTVV.